One and the same sample provided the 4 T cell receptor beta chains below, sequenced in a study of blood T cells in healthy people across ages. Alongside a J-beta primer mix, a sample-barcoded 5' primer served in a second PCR lasting 7 to 11 cycles. TCRdb reprocessed the 5' RACE reads via MiXCR and lists one record per CDR3 protein. The table records 1.2 million to 1.5 million distinct CDR3 sequences, 42% of them present only once. Sequenced input: blood. All receptors come from a young woman in good health.

Only a few counts were recorded for this clonotype. The chain is built from TRBV7-2 and TRBJ1-1; perhaps TRBD1 as D (5 bases). The ends were cut back, 11 bases at V and 1 base at J, with 14 bases in the middle. The CDR3 spans 13 residues. The germline V gene has CDR1 SGHTA and CDR2 FQGNSA. The CDR3 sequence: CAASYDRNTEAFF. The DNA of the CDR3 is TGTGCCGCCTCCTATGACAGGAACACTGAAGCTTTCTTT.

The sample holds a few counts of this clonotype. J is TRBJ1-1 and V is TRBV20-1; D is undetermined. CDR1 and CDR2 from the germline V gene are DFQATT and SNEGSKA (reference sequence). The CDR3 totals 14 residues. Trimming shortened V by 1 base and J by 1 base, and 10 bases separated the two germline ends. CDR3 region: CSARVEVGNTEAFF. In nucleotides, the CDR3 is TGCAGTGCTAGAGTTGAGGTCGGGAACACTGAAGCTTTCTTT.

There are a few counts of this clonotype. In DNA form, the CDR3 reads TGTGCCAGCAGCCAAGATGAGGACTTTCAAGAGACCCAGTACTTC. Its protein is CASSQDEDFQETQYF. This rearrangement joins TRBV4-2 to TRBJ2-5, with D possibly being TRBD2 (5 bases). V was pared by 0 bases and J by 2 bases, with 10 bases between. Germline assignment: CDR1 LGHNA and CDR2 YNFKEQ. The CDR3 loop spans 15 amino acids.

The genes are TRBV4-1 and TRBJ2-7; 7 positions agree with TRBD1. The CDR3 is 16 amino acids. Germline CDR1 reads MGHRA; CDR2 reads YSYEKL. The junction had 6 bases not matched to a gene; V was cut back by 1 base and J by 0 bases. This chain's CDR3 is CASSQVGDRVSYEQYF. In nucleotides, the CDR3 is TGCGCCAGCAGCCAAGTAGGTGACAGGGTCTCCTACGAGCAGTACTTC.